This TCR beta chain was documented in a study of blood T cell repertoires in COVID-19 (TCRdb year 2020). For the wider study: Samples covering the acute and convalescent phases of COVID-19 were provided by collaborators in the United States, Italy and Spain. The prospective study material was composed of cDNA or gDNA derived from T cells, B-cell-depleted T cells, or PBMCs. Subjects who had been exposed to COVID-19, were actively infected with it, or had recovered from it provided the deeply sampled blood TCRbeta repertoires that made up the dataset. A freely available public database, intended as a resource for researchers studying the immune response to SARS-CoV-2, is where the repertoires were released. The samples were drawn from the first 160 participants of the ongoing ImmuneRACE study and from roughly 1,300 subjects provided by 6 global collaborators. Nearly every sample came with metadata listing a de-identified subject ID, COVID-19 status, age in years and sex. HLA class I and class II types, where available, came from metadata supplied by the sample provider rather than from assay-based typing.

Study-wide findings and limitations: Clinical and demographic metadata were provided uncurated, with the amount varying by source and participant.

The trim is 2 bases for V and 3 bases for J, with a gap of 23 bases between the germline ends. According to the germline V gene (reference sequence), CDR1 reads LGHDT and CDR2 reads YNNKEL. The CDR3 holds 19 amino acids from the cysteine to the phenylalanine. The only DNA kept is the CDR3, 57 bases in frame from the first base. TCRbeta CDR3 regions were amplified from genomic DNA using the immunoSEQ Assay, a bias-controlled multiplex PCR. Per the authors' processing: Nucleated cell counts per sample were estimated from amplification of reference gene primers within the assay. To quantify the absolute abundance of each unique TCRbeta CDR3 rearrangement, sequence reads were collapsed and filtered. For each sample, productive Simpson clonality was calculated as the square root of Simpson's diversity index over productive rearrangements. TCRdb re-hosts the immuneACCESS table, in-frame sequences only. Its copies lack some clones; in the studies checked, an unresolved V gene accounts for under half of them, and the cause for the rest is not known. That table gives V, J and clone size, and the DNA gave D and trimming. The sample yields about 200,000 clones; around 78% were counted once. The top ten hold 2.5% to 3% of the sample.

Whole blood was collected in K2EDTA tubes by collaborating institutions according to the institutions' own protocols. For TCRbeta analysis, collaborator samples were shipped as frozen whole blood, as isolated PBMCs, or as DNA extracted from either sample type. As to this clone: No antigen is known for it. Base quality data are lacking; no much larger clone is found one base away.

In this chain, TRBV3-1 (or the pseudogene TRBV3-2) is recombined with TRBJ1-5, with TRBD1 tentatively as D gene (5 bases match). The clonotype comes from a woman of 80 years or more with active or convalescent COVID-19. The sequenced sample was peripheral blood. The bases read TGTGCCAGCAGCCAACGAACAGAGCTGCCTGAACAGGACAATCAGCCCCAGCATTTT. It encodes CASSQRTELPEQDNQPQHF.